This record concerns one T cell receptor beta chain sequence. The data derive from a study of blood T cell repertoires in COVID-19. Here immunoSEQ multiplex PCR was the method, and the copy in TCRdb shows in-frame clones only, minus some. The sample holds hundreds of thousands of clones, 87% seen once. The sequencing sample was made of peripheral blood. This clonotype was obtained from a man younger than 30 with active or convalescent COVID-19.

The DNA of the CDR3 is TGTGCCAGCTCACTCGCCTGGACAGGGGCGACCTCTGGAAACACCATATATTTT. This encodes CASSLAWTGATSGNTIYF. The chain is built from TRBV18 and TRBJ1-3, with TRBD1 identical over 9 bases. CDR3 length equals 18 residues. V was clipped by 4 bases and J by 0 bases; unmatched bases: 10. Germline V lookup: CDR1 KGHSH, CDR2 LQKENI.